The entry below describes one T cell receptor beta chain. The antigen it binds to is not known. No base-level quality is on record; no much larger clone is a single base apart. The entry originates in a study of shared clonotypes between healthy human individuals (dated by TCRdb to the early 2020s). For the wider study: A couple of women and a few men aged 18 to 49 years were included in the cohort. Blood TCR repertoires of five healthy adults were deeply sequenced to estimate repertoire size and the extent of clonotype sharing between individuals. Per donor, three plates each were used for CD4 naive and CD4 memory, two for CD8 naive, and one for CD8 memory. To increase sequencing depth and limit assay-specific biases, TCR repertoire library preparation and sequencing were carried out by different laboratories using diverse techniques. Leukapheresis yielded between about 0.94 and 8.9 billion PBMCs per donor.

Paper-wide results and their limitations: Sampling was restricted to blood, and TCR repertoires in tissues likely differ from the TCR repertoires found in blood. Across a handful of donors, around 5.4% of naive CD4, roughly 3.3% of naive CD8, approximately 2.5% of memory CD4, and 0.4% to 0.45% of memory CD8 clonotypes were shared. Naive subsets generally had larger estimated clonotype richness than memory subsets. Even with the large sequencing depth, rarefaction of the sorted-subset datasets indicated that sequencing was incomplete. Because the study included a small number of donors, the genetic and exposure-history diversity represented was limited. Pairwise subsampling indicated that sequencing depth was expected to affect the degree of clonotype sharing among donors. Compared with non-shared clonotypes, clonotypes shared by all four sorted-subset donors had higher generation probabilities.

The germline V gene (reference sequence) supplies CDR1 SEHNR and CDR2 FQNEAQ. From cysteine to phenylalanine, the CDR3 is 15 amino acids long. Only the CDR3 DNA stays, 45 bases, in frame from base 1. Relative to germline, V is 3 bases shorter and J is 2 bases shorter, with 13 bases between their ends. Using the deep immunoSEQ assay, TCR CDR3 regions were amplified from genomic DNA by multiplex PCR. For each cell subset, the extracted genomic DNA was distributed evenly across all wells of several immunoSEQ 96-well plates, and each plate served as one replicate. Each replicate PCR for sorted subsets received around 0.2 ug genomic DNA, equal to tens of thousands of T cell genomes. Purified libraries were measured with a Qubit 3.0 fluorometer, size-checked on a Bioanalyzer 2100, and measured again with the KAPA Library Quantification kit. Every immunoSEQ 96-well plate was sequenced on a separate single-read 150-cycle Illumina NextSeq 550 flow cell. As for the original processing: Because the immunoSEQ output included only junctional sequences and no quality scores, the filtering could not be the same as the filtering used for full-length reads. Sequences were annotated with PyIR, a Python wrapper for IgBLAST v1.9, and V/J genes and CDR3 were assigned using IMGT germline references. Reads were removed for weak V/J assignments (E-value above 1e-6), missing CDR3, stop codons, out-of-frame junctions, or ambiguous translated residues. A V3J clonotype was defined by an identical inferred V gene, J gene, and CDR3 amino acid sequence. Percentage overlap between repertoires was calculated by dividing the number of shared unique clonotypes by the size of the smaller repertoire. RTK rarefaction, the Chao1 estimator, and Recon v2.1 estimates of unobserved clonotypes were used to assess repertoire richness. Generation probabilities were computed with OLGA for all TCRbeta clonotypes obtained by the gDNA method from several donors. Drawn from immuneACCESS, this table holds only the in-frame rearrangements with V and J called that TCRdb kept. Clones are partly lost; checked studies trace under half to an unresolved V gene and leave the rest unexplained. That table supplies the V and J calls and clone size; D and trimming were determined from the DNA. This sample comprises roughly 2.6 million clones, 85% to 95% of them detected only once. Of the sample, 0.13% to 0.15% is held by the ten largest clones.

Healthy HIV-negative adults with no recently reported acute infections or vaccinations were included as donors. Every donor was a Caucasian adult residing in Nashville, Tennessee, USA. Magnetic negative selection was used to enrich CD4+ T cells, after which naive cells were positively selected on CD45RA and the negative fraction became the memory subset. Blood was collected by leukapheresis, and PBMCs were isolated by Ficoll-Histopaque density gradient centrifugation and then cryopreserved in liquid nitrogen vapor phase. Purity and quantity of every magnetically sorted T cell population were checked by analytical flow cytometry. From each sorted fraction, genomic DNA was isolated and quantified by UV absorbance on a Nanodrop 2000c.

Sequenced input: naive CD4+ T cells sorted from blood. Interpreted using the paper, the cell subset or site label stands for: CD45RA+ positively selected. The sequence was obtained from a young man in good health. The receptor chain draws on TRBV7-9 and TRBJ2-5; the D segment cannot be called with confidence. The CDR3 loop reads CASSFRTVYQETQYF. The nucleotide sequence is TGTGCCAGCAGCTTTCGGACCGTCTATCAAGAGACCCAGTACTTC.